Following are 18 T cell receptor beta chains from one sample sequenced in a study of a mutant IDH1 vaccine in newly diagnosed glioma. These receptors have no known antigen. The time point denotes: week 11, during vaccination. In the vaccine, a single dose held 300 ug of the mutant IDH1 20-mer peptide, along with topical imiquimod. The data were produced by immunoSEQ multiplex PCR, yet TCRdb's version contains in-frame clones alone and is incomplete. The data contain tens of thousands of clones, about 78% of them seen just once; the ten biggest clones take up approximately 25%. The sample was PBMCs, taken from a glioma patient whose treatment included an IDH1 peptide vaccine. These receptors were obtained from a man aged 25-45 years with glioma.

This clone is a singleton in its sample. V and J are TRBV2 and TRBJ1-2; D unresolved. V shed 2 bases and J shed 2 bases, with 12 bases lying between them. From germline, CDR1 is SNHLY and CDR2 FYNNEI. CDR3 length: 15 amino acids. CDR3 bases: TGTGCCAGCAGTGAAACGGCGACGGGAAACTATGGCTACACCTTC. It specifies CASSETATGNYGYTF.

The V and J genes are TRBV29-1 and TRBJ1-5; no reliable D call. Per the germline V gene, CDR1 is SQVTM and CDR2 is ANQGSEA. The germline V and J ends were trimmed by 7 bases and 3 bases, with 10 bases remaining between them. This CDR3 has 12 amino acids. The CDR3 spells CSAQEVNQPQHF. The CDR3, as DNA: TGCAGCGCCCAGGAAGTCAATCAGCCCCAGCATTTT.

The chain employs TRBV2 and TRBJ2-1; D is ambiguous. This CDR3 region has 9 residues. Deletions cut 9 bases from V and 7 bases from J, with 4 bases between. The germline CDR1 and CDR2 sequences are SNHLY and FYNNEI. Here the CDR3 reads CASSNEQFF. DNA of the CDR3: TGTGCCAGTTCAAATGAGCAGTTCTTC.

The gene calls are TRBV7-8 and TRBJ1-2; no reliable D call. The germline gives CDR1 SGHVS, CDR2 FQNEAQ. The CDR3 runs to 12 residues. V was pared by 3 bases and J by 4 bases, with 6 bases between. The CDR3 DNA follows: TGTGCCAGCAGCTTGGACGGCTATGGCTACACCTTC. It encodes CASSLDGYGYTF.

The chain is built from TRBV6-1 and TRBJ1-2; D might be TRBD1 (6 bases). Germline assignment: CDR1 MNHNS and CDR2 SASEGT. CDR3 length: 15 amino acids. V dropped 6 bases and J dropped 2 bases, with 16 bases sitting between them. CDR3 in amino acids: CASRPHRATNYGYTF. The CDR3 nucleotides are TGTGCCAGCAGGCCACACAGGGCAACCAACTATGGCTACACCTTC.

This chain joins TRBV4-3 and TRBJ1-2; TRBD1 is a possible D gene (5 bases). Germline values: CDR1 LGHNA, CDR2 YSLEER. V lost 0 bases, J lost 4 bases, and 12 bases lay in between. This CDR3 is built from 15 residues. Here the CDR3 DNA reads TGCGCCAGCAGCCAAGAAAGAGGGGATCCCTATGGCTACACCTTC. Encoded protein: CASSQERGDPYGYTF.

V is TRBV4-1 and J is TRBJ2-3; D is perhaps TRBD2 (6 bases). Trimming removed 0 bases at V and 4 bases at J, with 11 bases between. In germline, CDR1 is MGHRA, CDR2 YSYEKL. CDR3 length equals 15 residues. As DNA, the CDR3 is TGCGCCAGCAGCCAAGATCCAGCGGGTGCAGATACGCAGTATTTT. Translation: CASSQDPAGADTQYF.

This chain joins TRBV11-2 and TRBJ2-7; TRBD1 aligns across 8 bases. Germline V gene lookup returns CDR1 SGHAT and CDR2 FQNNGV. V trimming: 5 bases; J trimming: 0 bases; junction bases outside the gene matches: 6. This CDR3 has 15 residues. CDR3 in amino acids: CASSPWTGSSYEQYF. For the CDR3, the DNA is TGTGCCAGCAGCCCGTGGACAGGGAGCTCCTACGAGCAGTACTTC.

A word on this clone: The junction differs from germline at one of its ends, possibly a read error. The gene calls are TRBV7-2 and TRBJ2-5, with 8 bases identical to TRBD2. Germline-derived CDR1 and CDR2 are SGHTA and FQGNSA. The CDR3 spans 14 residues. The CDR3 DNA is TGTGCCAGCAGCGTAGCGGGGTTGTCGGAGACCCAGTACTTC. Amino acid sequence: CASSVAGLSETQYF.

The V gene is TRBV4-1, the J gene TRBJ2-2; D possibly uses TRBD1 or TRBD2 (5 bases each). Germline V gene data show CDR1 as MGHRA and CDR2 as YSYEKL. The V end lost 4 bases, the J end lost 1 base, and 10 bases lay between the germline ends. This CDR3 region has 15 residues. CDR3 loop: CASSRGTVNTGELFF. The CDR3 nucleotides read TGCGCCAGCAGCCGAGGGACGGTGAACACCGGGGAGCTGTTTTTT.

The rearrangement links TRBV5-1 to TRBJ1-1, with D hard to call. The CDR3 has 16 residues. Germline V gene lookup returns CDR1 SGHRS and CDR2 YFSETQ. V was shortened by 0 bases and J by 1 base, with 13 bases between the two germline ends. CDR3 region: CASSLAEKTGNTEAFF. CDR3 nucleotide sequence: TGCGCCAGCAGCTTGGCAGAAAAAACCGGGAACACTGAAGCTTTCTTT.

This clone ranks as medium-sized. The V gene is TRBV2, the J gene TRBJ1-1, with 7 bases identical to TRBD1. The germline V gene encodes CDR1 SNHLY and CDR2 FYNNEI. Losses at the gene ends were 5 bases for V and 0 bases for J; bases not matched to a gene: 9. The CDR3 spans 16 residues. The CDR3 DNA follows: TGTGCCAGCAGTAGGGACAGTCGAGCTATGAACACTGAAGCTTTCTTT. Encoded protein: CASSRDSRAMNTEAFF.

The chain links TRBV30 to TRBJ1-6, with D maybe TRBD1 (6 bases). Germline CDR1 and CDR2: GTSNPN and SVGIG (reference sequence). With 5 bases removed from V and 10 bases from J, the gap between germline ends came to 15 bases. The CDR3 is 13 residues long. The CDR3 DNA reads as TGTGCCTGGGAAGGACAGCGGAGGTCACCCCTCCACTTT. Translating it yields CAWEGQRRSPLHF.

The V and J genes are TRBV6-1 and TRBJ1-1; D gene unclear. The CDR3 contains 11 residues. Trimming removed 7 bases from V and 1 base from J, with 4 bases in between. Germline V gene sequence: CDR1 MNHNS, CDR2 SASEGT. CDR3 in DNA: TGTGCCAGCAAAGAGAACACTGAAGCTTTCTTT. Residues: CASKENTEAFF.

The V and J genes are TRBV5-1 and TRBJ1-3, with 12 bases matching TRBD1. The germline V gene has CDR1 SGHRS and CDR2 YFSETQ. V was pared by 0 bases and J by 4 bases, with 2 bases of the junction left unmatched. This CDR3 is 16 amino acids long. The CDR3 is CASSLGDRGRGNTIYF. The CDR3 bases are TGCGCCAGCAGCTTGGGGGACAGGGGGCGCGGAAACACCATATATTTT.

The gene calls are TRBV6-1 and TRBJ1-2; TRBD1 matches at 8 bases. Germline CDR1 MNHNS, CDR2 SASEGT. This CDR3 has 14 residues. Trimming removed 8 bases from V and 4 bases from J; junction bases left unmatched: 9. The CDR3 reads CASLLDRAGYGYTF. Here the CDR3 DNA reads TGTGCCAGCTTATTGGACAGGGCCGGCTATGGCTACACCTTC.

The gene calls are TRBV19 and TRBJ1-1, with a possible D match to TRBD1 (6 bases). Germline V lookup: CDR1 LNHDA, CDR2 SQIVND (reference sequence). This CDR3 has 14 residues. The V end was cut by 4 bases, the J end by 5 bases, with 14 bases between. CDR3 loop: CASSTPQGRTEAFF. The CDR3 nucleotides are TGTGCCAGTAGTACCCCCCAGGGGCGAACTGAAGCTTTCTTT.

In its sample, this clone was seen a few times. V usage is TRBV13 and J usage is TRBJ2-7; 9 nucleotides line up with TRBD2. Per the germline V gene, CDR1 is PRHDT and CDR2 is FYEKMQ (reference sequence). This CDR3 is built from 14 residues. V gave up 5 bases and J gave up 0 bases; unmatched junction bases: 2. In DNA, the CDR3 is TGTGCCAGCAGCGGACTAGCGCCCTCCTACGAGCAGTACTTC. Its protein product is CASSGLAPSYEQYF.